The 24 T cell receptor beta chains below all came from one sample that was sequenced in a study of shared clonotypes between healthy human individuals. Clones were sequenced by immunoSEQ multiplex PCR, and TCRdb holds only the in-frame ones, with some missing. In the table there are 2.3 million or so clones, over 85% of which are singletons. Sample: naive CD4+ T cells from PBMCs. Subset noted: CD45RA+ positively selected. All receptors come from a man aged 18 to 29 in good health. Some clones in this sample may be carry-over from other donors' samples.

J is TRBJ2-5 and V is TRBV6-5; 7 bases are a match to TRBD2. The V and J ends lost 0 bases and 4 bases, in that order; junction bases with no gene match: 2. CDR3 length equals 14 residues. The germline gives CDR1 MNHEY, CDR2 SVGAGI. The CDR3 here is CASSYSGGVETQYF. The CDR3 DNA sequence: TGTGCCAGCAGTTACTCGGGGGGGGTAGAGACCCAGTACTTC.

The chain recombines TRBV7-9 with TRBJ2-5, with 7 bases matching TRBD2. This CDR3 spans 14 amino acids. Losses at the gene ends were 0 bases for V and 4 bases for J; bases not matched to a gene: 2. The germline V gene encodes CDR1 SEHNR and CDR2 FQNEAQ (reference sequence). This chain's CDR3 is CASSLASSGETQYF. DNA for the CDR3: TGTGCCAGCAGCTTAGCTTCTAGCGGAGAGACCCAGTACTTC.

The V gene is TRBV28, the J gene TRBJ2-2; no reliable D call. The CDR3 has 12 amino acids. Trimming removed 3 bases at V and 6 bases at J, with 5 bases between. The germline CDR1 and CDR2 sequences are MDHEN and SYDVKM. The CDR3 reads CASSFQAGELFF. The CDR3 nucleotides read TGTGCCAGCAGTTTCCAGGCCGGGGAGCTGTTTTTT.

V and J are TRBV19 and TRBJ1-1; a possible D gene is TRBD1 (5 bases). The CDR3 spans 15 residues. Germline CDR1 reads LNHDA; CDR2 reads SQIVND (reference sequence). With 8 bases removed from V and 1 base from J, the gap between germline ends came to 17 bases. The CDR3 reads CASRDSGYPNTEAFF. The DNA for the CDR3 is TGTGCCAGTCGGGACTCCGGATACCCGAACACTGAAGCTTTCTTT.

The chain links TRBV2 to TRBJ2-1, with a weak D call TRBD2 (6 bases). Germline V gives CDR1 SNHLY, CDR2 FYNNEI. The CDR3 length is 13 residues. Trimming cost V 6 bases and J 3 bases, with 9 bases left between them. The CDR3: CASSSRGYNEQFF. The CDR3, as DNA: TGTGCCAGCAGCTCGCGGGGCTACAATGAGCAGTTCTTC.

The rearrangement joins TRBV6-5 to TRBJ2-7; D is unclear. The germline V and J ends were trimmed by 2 bases and 0 bases, with 8 bases remaining between them. The CDR3 has 14 amino acids. Germline CDR1 and CDR2: MNHEY and SVGAGI. The CDR3 region is CASSYVGFSYEQYF. The CDR3 region has the DNA TGTGCCAGCAGTTACGTCGGATTCTCCTACGAGCAGTACTTC.

The V call is TRBV27, the J call TRBJ1-2; D remains ambiguous. V gave up 4 bases and J gave up 2 bases, with 17 bases separating them. This CDR3 has 16 residues. Germline V CDR1 and CDR2: MNHEY, SMNVEV (reference sequence). CDR3 sequence: CASSSYPRIPNYGYTF. CDR3 sequence (DNA): TGTGCCAGCAGTTCCTACCCCAGAATCCCAAACTATGGCTACACCTTC.

In regard to this clone: The sample holds other DNA sequences that translate to the same CDR3. J is TRBJ2-5 and V is TRBV19, with D possibly TRBD2 on 7 matching bases. CDR1 and CDR2 from the germline V gene are LNHDA and SQIVND (reference sequence). Trimming cost V 1 base and J 5 bases, with 11 bases left between them. The CDR3 is made up of 14 amino acids. CDR3 sequence: CASSIGRGLETQYF. The DNA of the CDR3 is TGTGCCAGTAGTATAGGGCGGGGGCTGGAGACCCAGTACTTC.

V usage is TRBV18 and J usage is TRBJ2-1, with 7 bases that match TRBD2. Germline V CDR1 and CDR2: KGHSH, LQKENI. V lost 2 bases, J lost 7 bases, and 8 bases stayed unmatched. This CDR3 is built from 15 residues. CDR3 residues: CASSPSRLALNEQFF. The CDR3 DNA is TGTGCCAGCTCACCAAGCCGACTAGCATTGAATGAGCAGTTCTTC.

The chain joins TRBV5-4 to TRBJ2-6; D possibly matches TRBD1 or TRBD2 (5 bases each). Trimming stripped 4 bases from V and 0 bases from J, with 17 bases between. The CDR3 totals 18 residues. Germline V gene lookup returns CDR1 SGHNT and CDR2 YYREEE (reference sequence). CDR3 loop: CASSAPGDGLSGANVLTF. The CDR3 DNA reads as TGTGCCAGCAGCGCACCCGGGGACGGACTCTCTGGGGCCAACGTCCTGACTTTC.

The chain carries TRBV4-1 and TRBJ2-5; D is possibly TRBD2 (5 bases). Between the trimmed V and J ends, which lost 3 bases and 0 bases, there was a span of 14 bases. This CDR3 is built from 16 residues. Germline V CDR1 and CDR2: MGHRA, YSYEKL. CDR3 in DNA: TGCGCCAGCAGCCACTTTGCGGGTGGGTACCAAGAGACCCAGTACTTC. Amino acid sequence: CASSHFAGGYQETQYF.

The J gene is TRBJ2-7, the V gene TRBV2; D remains ambiguous. Looked up from germline, CDR1 is SNHLY and CDR2 is FYNNEI. The germline V and J ends were trimmed by 4 bases and 0 bases, with 10 bases remaining between them. The CDR3 totals 14 residues. The CDR3 DNA reads TGTGCCAGCAGTGCGACCCAGGCCTCCTACGAGCAGTACTTC. It specifies CASSATQASYEQYF.

This chain uses TRBV5-1 with TRBJ2-1; TRBD2 might be the D (5 bases). V was pared by 3 bases and J by 1 base, with 17 bases between. The length of the CDR3 is 17 residues. Germline assignment: CDR1 SGHRS and CDR2 YFSETQ. CDR3 DNA: TGCGCCAGCAGCTGGGCCACTAGAGCGAAGTCCTACAATGAGCAGTTCTTC. This sequence encodes CASSWATRAKSYNEQFF.

This clone appeared a single time. The chain combines TRBV9 with TRBJ2-7; TRBD1 aligns across 7 bases. With 4 bases clipped from V and 6 bases from J, the junction kept 10 bases outside the gene matches. The CDR3 loop spans 14 amino acids. Germline lookup yields CDR1 SGDLS and CDR2 YYNGEE. The DNA for the CDR3 is TGTGCCAGCAGCCTAGGACAGGACCCTTCCGAGCAGTACTTC. It encodes CASSLGQDPSEQYF.

The V call is TRBV5-1, the J call TRBJ2-7, with D tentatively TRBD2 (6 bases). This CDR3 is built from 16 residues. V lost 4 bases, J lost 1 base, and 18 bases lay in between. Germline V lookup: CDR1 SGHRS, CDR2 YFSETQ. Here the CDR3 reads CASSRGMRESSYEQYF. The CDR3 region has the DNA TGCGCCAGCAGCCGGGGGATGAGGGAATCGTCCTACGAGCAGTACTTC.

The gene calls are TRBV28 and TRBJ1-2; 7 bases match TRBD1. V lost 7 bases to trimming and J lost 6 bases; unmatched junction nucleotides: 17. The length of the CDR3 is 16 residues. Germline CDR1 and CDR2: MDHEN and SYDVKM. The CDR3 nucleotides are TGTGCCAGCACTGCCCCTAACAGGGGAGAGAGGAATGGCTACACCTTC. Protein product: CASTAPNRGERNGYTF.

J is TRBJ2-7 and V is TRBV28; TRBD1 matches 8 bases. Germline loops: CDR1 MDHEN, CDR2 SYDVKM. J lost 5 bases, V lost 6 bases, and 12 bases had no gene match. The CDR3 has 15 amino acids. CDR3 coding DNA: TGTGCCAGCAGCCGCGCCGACAGGGGCAGAAACGAGCAGTACTTC. This gives the protein CASSRADRGRNEQYF.

The chain uses TRBV7-9 and TRBJ2-5; 14 bases match TRBD2. The germline V gene encodes CDR1 SEHNR and CDR2 FQNEAQ (reference sequence). CDR3 length: 17 residues. V lost 4 bases, J lost 5 bases, and 9 bases stayed unmatched. The CDR3 loop is CASSYRGRLAGGETQYF. DNA of the CDR3: TGTGCCAGCAGCTACCGAGGACGACTAGCGGGAGGGGAGACCCAGTACTTC.

V usage is TRBV7-3 and J usage is TRBJ1-1; D unclear. Germline V lookup: CDR1 SGHTA, CDR2 FQGTGA. This CDR3 spans 13 amino acids. Trimming left V 3 bases short and J 2 bases short, with 7 bases between. The CDR3 protein is CASSFRFNTEAFF. As DNA, the CDR3 is TGTGCCAGCAGCTTCCGATTTAACACTGAAGCTTTCTTT.

The V and J genes are TRBV5-1 and TRBJ2-2; the D call may be TRBD1 or TRBD2 (7 bases each). This CDR3 spans 16 amino acids. Germline-derived CDR1 and CDR2 are SGHRS and YFSETQ. V was trimmed by 2 bases and J by 5 bases, leaving 16 bases between them. The CDR3 sequence is CASSLGPQGGTGELFF. The CDR3 region has the DNA TGCGCCAGCAGCTTAGGACCCCAGGGGGGGACCGGGGAGCTGTTTTTT.

The rearrangement joins TRBV6-6 to TRBJ1-1; tentative D call: TRBD1 (6 bases). V was clipped by 0 bases and J by 4 bases, with 12 bases between them. CDR3 length equals 15 residues. Germline assignment: CDR1 MNHNY and CDR2 SVGAGI (reference sequence). In DNA form, the CDR3 reads TGTGCCAGCAGTTACTCTACAGGGTTTAGCACTGAAGCTTTCTTT. Its translation: CASSYSTGFSTEAFF.

The chain recombines TRBV6-1 with TRBJ2-7; the D is unclear. The CDR3 covers 12 residues. V was pared by 3 bases and J by 9 bases, with 12 bases between. CDR1 is MNHNS and CDR2 is SASEGT in the germline V gene. As DNA, the CDR3 is TGTGCCAGCAGTGATGTGGCCTGGGGGCAGTACTTC. Protein product: CASSDVAWGQYF.

The chain couples TRBV18 to TRBJ1-3; no clear D. Per germline, CDR1 KGHSH and CDR2 LQKENI. The ends were cut back, 3 bases at V and 0 bases at J, with 15 bases in the middle. This CDR3 spans 17 amino acids. CDR3 residues: CASSPSSAGNSGNTIYF. CDR3 bases: TGTGCCAGCTCACCTAGCTCAGCGGGGAACTCTGGAAACACCATATATTTT.

This clone occurred once. This rearrangement joins TRBV7-9 to TRBJ2-7; maybe TRBD1 (5 bases). Germline CDR1 reads SEHNR; CDR2 reads FQNEAQ (reference sequence). This CDR3 spans 13 amino acids. Trimming cost V 5 bases and J 6 bases, with 14 bases left between them. The CDR3 protein is CASSPQGIGEQYF. The CDR3 DNA follows: TGTGCCAGCAGCCCTCAGGGAATCGGCGAGCAGTACTTC.